The next 30 T cell receptor beta chains were all read from a single sample in a study of blood T cell repertoires in COVID-19. The data were produced by immunoSEQ multiplex PCR, yet TCRdb's version contains in-frame clones alone and is incomplete. Here the sample spans 130,000 or so clones, roughly 80% being singletons. Sequencing input: PBMCs or T cells enriched from blood (not recorded which). The source of these receptors is a man aged 40-49 years with acute COVID-19.

This clone was counted only a few times. J is TRBJ1-6 and V is TRBV7-9; 8 bases are shared with TRBD1. V trimming: 5 bases; J trimming: 6 bases; junction bases outside the gene matches: 9. Germline V gene data show CDR1 as SEHNR and CDR2 as FQNEAQ (reference sequence). This CDR3 contains 16 residues. The chain's CDR3 is CASSPSTGVGNSPLHF. For the CDR3, the DNA is TGTGCCAGCAGCCCATCGACAGGGGTGGGTAATTCACCCCTCCACTTT. The full variable domain, with the rest looked up from reference TRBV7-9 and TRBJ1-6, is DTGVSQNPRHKITKRGQNVTFRCDPISEHNRLYWYRQTLGQGPEFLTYFQNEAQLEKSRLLSDRFSAERPKGSFSTLEIQRTEQGDSAMYLCASSPSTGVGNSPLHFGNGTRLTVT.

The V and J genes are TRBV6-5 and TRBJ1-3; D is uncertain. The CDR3 spans 14 residues. CDR1 is MNHEY and CDR2 is SVGAGI in the germline V gene. The V gene lost 4 bases and the J gene lost 4 bases, with 11 bases spanning the gap. In DNA, the CDR3 is TGTGCCAGCAGTTCGGCGGGTCCCGGAAACACCATATATTTT. It encodes CASSSAGPGNTIYF.

The genes are TRBV5-1 and TRBJ2-5; tentatively, D is TRBD2 (5 bases). The CDR3 is 15 residues long. The germline V gene encodes CDR1 SGHRS and CDR2 YFSETQ. V gave up 3 bases and J gave up 5 bases, with 17 bases separating them. CDR3 sequence: CASSWSGPDGETQYF. DNA of the CDR3: TGCGCCAGCAGCTGGAGCGGTCCGGACGGGGAGACCCAGTACTTC.

The V call is TRBV27, the J call TRBJ2-5; 15 bases are a match to TRBD2. The CDR3 has 15 amino acids. The V segment lost 6 bases and the J segment 5 bases; nucleotides outside the gene matches: 4. Germline assignment: CDR1 MNHEY and CDR2 SMNVEV (reference sequence). CDR3 coding DNA: TGTGCCAGCAGCCCCGGGACTAGCGGGAGGGAGACCCAGTACTTC. It yields the protein CASSPGTSGRETQYF.

The V gene is TRBV7-2, the J gene TRBJ2-3, with D perhaps TRBD2 (5 bases). Germline V gene data show CDR1 as SGHTA and CDR2 as FQGNSA. Trimming cost V 7 bases and J 2 bases, with 10 bases left between them. CDR3 length equals 13 residues. This chain's CDR3 is CASTPGYTDTQYF. In nucleotides, the CDR3 is TGTGCCAGCACCCCGGGATACACAGATACGCAGTATTTT.

This clone was picked up one time. The chain combines TRBV7-3 with TRBJ2-1; 8 bases fit TRBD1. V shed 3 bases and J 4 bases; nucleotides not matched to a gene: 8. Germline CDR1 is SGHTA and CDR2 is FQGTGA. The CDR3 contains 16 residues. CDR3 nucleotides: TGTGCCAGCAGCTTTGTGGGCAGGGGGCTTTACAATGAGCAGTTCTTC. It yields the protein CASSFVGRGLYNEQFF.

In its sample, this clone was seen a few times. This chain joins TRBV12-3 or TRBV12-4 and TRBJ1-2; TRBD1 aligns across 7 bases. V shed 6 bases, J shed 13 bases, and the junction held 8 bases outside the gene matches. The CDR3 contains 11 residues. The CDR3 here is CASSDRAACTF. For the CDR3, the DNA is TGTGCCAGCAGCGACAGGGCCGCGTGCACCTTC.

This clone came up once. The rearrangement joins TRBV18 to TRBJ1-1; a possible D gene is TRBD1 (5 bases). Trimming took off 6 bases at V and 3 bases at J, with 11 bases between the two ends. This CDR3 is built from 13 residues. Germline CDR1 KGHSH, CDR2 LQKENI. In nucleotides, the CDR3 is TGTGCCAGCTCGGACGGGGGGGACACTGAAGCTTTCTTT. It specifies CASSDGGDTEAFF.

This chain joins TRBV27 and TRBJ1-2, with a possible D match to TRBD1 (6 bases). Deletions cut 3 bases from V and 8 bases from J, with 19 bases between. The CDR3 totals 15 residues. Germline-derived CDR1 and CDR2 are MNHEY and SMNVEV (reference sequence). The CDR3, as DNA: TGTGCCAGCAGTTTTGGAGTATCAGGGGTCGGAGGCTACACCTTC. Its protein is CASSFGVSGVGGYTF.

CDR3 DNA sequence: TGTGCCAGCAGCCAAGAGACAGCTACTAACTATGGCTACACCTTC. This gives the protein CASSQETATNYGYTF. This sequence joins TRBV3-1 (or the pseudogene TRBV3-2) and TRBJ1-2; tentative D call: TRBD1 (5 bases). V lost 0 bases, J lost 0 bases, and 8 bases lay in between. The CDR3 is made up of 15 amino acids. Germline assignment: CDR1 LGHDT and CDR2 YNNKEL (reference sequence).

This clone was counted between two and nine times. The V call is TRBV7-3, the J call TRBJ2-1, with D possibly matching TRBD2 (5 bases). From germline, CDR1 is SGHTA and CDR2 FQGTGA. The CDR3 totals 16 residues. The V and J ends lost 3 bases and 0 bases respectively, with 12 bases between them. DNA of the CDR3: TGTGCCAGCAGCTTCCGGGGTTCCGGCTCCTACAATGAGCAGTTCTTC. This gives the protein CASSFRGSGSYNEQFF.

The V call is TRBV2, the J call TRBJ1-2; D is undetermined. CDR3 length equals 14 residues. Looked up from germline, CDR1 is SNHLY and CDR2 is FYNNEI. Trimming pared 4 bases from V and 2 bases from J, leaving 11 bases between. CDR3: CASSAERENYGYTF. Here the CDR3 DNA reads TGTGCCAGCAGTGCGGAGAGGGAAAACTATGGCTACACCTTC.

The chain uses TRBV11-2 and TRBJ2-2; unclear D gene. Germline V CDR1 and CDR2: SGHAT, FQNNGV. The CDR3 consists of 15 residues. Trimming stripped 3 bases from V and 0 bases from J, with 8 bases between. The CDR3 loop reads CASSFLDTNTGELFF. CDR3 nucleotide sequence: TGTGCCAGCAGCTTCTTAGACACGAACACCGGGGAGCTGTTTTTT.

V is TRBV28 and J is TRBJ2-5; D is unclear. The CDR3 consists of 14 residues. V was clipped by 3 bases and J by 7 bases, with 15 bases between them. Germline CDR1 reads MDHEN; CDR2 reads SYDVKM. The DNA of the CDR3 is TGTGCCAGCAGTTTTGACCTGGAGAAAGCGACCCAGTACTTC. Translated, it gives CASSFDLEKATQYF.

This chain links TRBV19 with TRBJ2-1; weak D call: TRBD2 (6 bases). The CDR3 is 15 residues long. CDR1 and CDR2 (germline): LNHDA, SQIVND (reference sequence). Between the trimmed V and J ends, which lost 5 bases and 0 bases, there was a span of 11 bases. In nucleotides, the CDR3 is TGTGCCAGTAGTCCTACTAGCCCCTCCTACAATGAGCAGTTCTTC. As protein: CASSPTSPSYNEQFF.

This clone was detected a few times. The chain combines TRBV6-1 with TRBJ2-3; TRBD1 is a possible D gene (6 bases). Germline V gene data show CDR1 as MNHNS and CDR2 as SASEGT. This CDR3 has 16 amino acids. V was cut by 0 bases and J by 2 bases, with 12 bases left in between. In DNA, the CDR3 is TGTGCCAGCAGTGAAGCGGTAGGGGGTTACACAGATACGCAGTATTTT. Amino acid sequence: CASSEAVGGYTDTQYF.

The rearrangement links TRBV18 to TRBJ1-3; 7 nucleotides line up with TRBD1. Looked up from germline, CDR1 is KGHSH and CDR2 is LQKENI. CDR3 length: 15 amino acids. The junction had 1 base not matched to a gene; V was cut back by 0 bases and J by 2 bases. CDR3 in DNA: TGTGCCAGCTCACCACCTGACAGGGCTGGAAACACCATATATTTT. It specifies CASSPPDRAGNTIYF. The entire variable domain, with the rest obtained from reference TRBV18 and TRBJ1-3, is as follows: NAGVMQNPRHLVRRRGQEARLRCSPMKGHSHVYWYRQLPEEGLKFMVYLQKENIIDESGMPKERFSAEFPKEGPSILRIQQVVRGDSAAYFCASSPPDRAGNTIYFGEGSWLTVV.

The chain recombines TRBV7-9 with TRBJ2-1; the match to TRBD2 covers 14 bases. Germline trimming cut 0 bases from V and 8 bases from J; bases unmatched to any gene: 6. The CDR3 spans 17 residues. Germline CDR1 and CDR2: SEHNR and FQNEAQ (reference sequence). The CDR3 DNA follows: TGTGCCAGCAGCTTAGCGAGGACTAGCGGGGGGCTCGATGAGCAGTTCTTC. This codes for CASSLARTSGGLDEQFF.

This clone was recorded a few times. V is TRBV19 and J is TRBJ1-2, with 7 bases that match TRBD1. Germline V lookup: CDR1 LNHDA, CDR2 SQIVND (reference sequence). This CDR3 contains 15 residues. Germline trimming cut 0 bases from V and 5 bases from J; bases unmatched to any gene: 6. The CDR3 reads CASSIDPAGGYGYTF. CDR3 coding DNA: TGTGCCAGTAGTATAGATCCCGCAGGGGGATATGGCTACACCTTC. Full variable domain (outside the CDR3, taken from reference TRBV19 and TRBJ1-2): DGGITQSPKYLFRKEGQNVTLSCEQNLNHDAMYWYRQDPGQGLRLIYYSQIVNDFQKGDIAEGYSVSREKKESFPLTVTSAQKNPTAFYLCASSIDPAGGYGYTFGSGTRLTVV.

The gene calls are TRBV11-3 and TRBJ2-5, with 12 bases fitting TRBD2. The CDR3 has 17 amino acids. With 5 bases clipped from V and 4 bases from J, the junction kept 11 bases outside the gene matches. Germline CDR1 is SGHNT and CDR2 is YENEEA. The CDR3 bases are TGTGCCAGCAGCCAGACTAGCGGGAGTCCCACTGGAGAGACCCAGTACTTC. Residues: CASSQTSGSPTGETQYF.

Only a few counts were recorded for this clone. J is TRBJ1-1 and V is TRBV28; D remains unclear. Trimming pared 2 bases from V and 3 bases from J, leaving 4 bases between. The CDR3 spans 12 residues. Germline V gene data show CDR1 as MDHEN and CDR2 as SYDVKM. The CDR3 coding sequence is TGTGCCAGCAGTTTAACATACACTGAAGCTTTCTTT. Protein sequence: CASSLTYTEAFF.

This chain joins TRBV28 and TRBJ2-2; no firm D call. Trimming pared 6 bases from V and 1 base from J, leaving 6 bases between. Germline V lookup: CDR1 MDHEN, CDR2 SYDVKM. CDR3 length: 13 amino acids. DNA for the CDR3: TGTGCCAGCAGGGCAGGGAACACCGGGGAGCTGTTTTTT. It is translated as CASRAGNTGELFF. Based on the CDR3 plus reference TRBV28 and TRBJ2-2, the full variable domain is DVKVTQSSRYLVKRTGEKVFLECVQDMDHENMFWYRQDPGLGLRLIYFSYDVKMKEKGDIPEGYSVSREKKERFSLILESASTNQTSMYLCASRAGNTGELFFGEGSRLTVL.

In regard to this clone: In the same sample, other DNA sequences code for this CDR3. This chain uses TRBV6-5 with TRBJ1-3, with D tentatively TRBD1 (5 bases). CDR1 and CDR2 from the germline V gene are MNHEY and SVGAGI. This CDR3 region has 14 residues. V was pared by 6 bases and J by 0 bases, with 9 bases between. This chain's CDR3 is CASSPGGSGNTIYF. As DNA, the CDR3 is TGTGCCAGCAGCCCCGGGGGCTCTGGAAACACCATATATTTT.

The gene calls are TRBV6-5 and TRBJ1-1; TRBD1 aligns across 7 bases. Germline V gives CDR1 MNHEY, CDR2 SVGAGI. The CDR3 extends over 15 amino acids. J was trimmed by 7 bases and V by 4 bases; bases with no gene match: 12. Written as DNA, the CDR3 is TGTGCCAGCAGTTCGTCACCAACAGGGGTAGGTGAAGCTTTCTTT. Translating gives CASSSSPTGVGEAFF.

This clone was seen a single time. The chain joins TRBV19 to TRBJ1-5; a weak D match, TRBD1 (5 bases). V was clipped by 2 bases and J by 0 bases, with 8 bases between them. The germline CDR1 and CDR2 sequences are LNHDA and SQIVND (reference sequence). The CDR3 covers 15 residues. The CDR3 DNA reads TGTGCCAGTAGTATACAGGGATATAGCAATCAGCCCCAGCATTTT. Protein: CASSIQGYSNQPQHF.

This clone was picked up one time. The chain employs TRBV18 and TRBJ1-2, with D perhaps matching TRBD1 (6 bases). The CDR3 totals 14 residues. Germline V gene sequence: CDR1 KGHSH, CDR2 LQKENI. The germline V and J ends were trimmed by 8 bases and 4 bases, with 17 bases remaining between them. The CDR3 bases are TGTGCCAGCCGACCTACAGGGACGACCTATGGCTACACCTTC. This encodes CASRPTGTTYGYTF.

This clone was recorded once. The chain joins TRBV19 to TRBJ1-2; D might be TRBD1 (6 bases). The CDR3 is 13 amino acids. Germline-derived CDR1 and CDR2 are LNHDA and SQIVND (reference sequence). Trimming pared 3 bases from V and 4 bases from J, leaving 9 bases between. Written as DNA, the CDR3 is TGTGCCAGTAGTATCAAGGACAGCTATGGCTACACCTTC. Encoded protein: CASSIKDSYGYTF.

The chain couples TRBV24-1 to TRBJ2-1, with 12 nucleotides matching TRBD2. Trimming took 5 bases from V and 7 from J; bases not matched to a gene: 8. CDR1 is KGHDR and CDR2 is SFDVKD in the germline V gene. This CDR3 is built from 16 residues. CDR3 residues: CATSVIRLAGVNEQFF. CDR3 DNA sequence: TGTGCCACCAGTGTTATCCGACTAGCGGGAGTGAATGAGCAGTTCTTC.

In this sample, this clone turned up a few times. This chain uses TRBV5-6 with TRBJ1-1; TRBD1 might be the D (6 bases). V gave up 5 bases and J gave up 0 bases, with 17 bases separating them. CDR1 SGHDT and CDR2 YYEEEE come from the germline V gene. The CDR3 has 16 residues. The CDR3 nucleotides are TGTGCCAGCAGTTTATCGGGGGGGCTTATGAACACTGAAGCTTTCTTT. As protein: CASSLSGGLMNTEAFF. The entire variable domain, with the rest obtained from reference TRBV5-6 and TRBJ1-1, is as follows: DAGVTQSPTHLIKTRGQQVTLRCSPKSGHDTVSWYQQALGQGPQFIFQYYEEEERQRGNFPDRFSGHQFPNYSSELNVNALLLGDSALYLCASSLSGGLMNTEAFFGQGTRLTVV.

For this clone: This sample also contains other DNA sequences that code for the same CDR3. DNA of the CDR3: TGTGCCAGCAGCCAGGCGGGTTACGAGCAGTACTTC. This gives the protein CASSQAGYEQYF. This chain joins TRBV3-1 (or the pseudogene TRBV3-2) and TRBJ2-7; maybe TRBD2 (5 bases). This CDR3 has 12 amino acids. V shed 3 bases and J shed 4 bases, with 7 bases lying between them. The germline gives CDR1 LGHDT, CDR2 YNNKEL (reference sequence).